The subject of this entry is one T cell receptor (beta chain). What it binds is unknown. These data are taken from a study of shared clonotypes between healthy human individuals. Study background: The cohort had two women and a few men, ages 18 to 49.

An approximately 200 ng quantity of DNA, approximately 29,000 T cell genomes, went into the sorted-subset replicate PCRs. Profiling relied on immunoSEQ multiplex PCR, and the TCRdb table lists in-frame clones only, not all of them. The table lists about 610,000 clones, 97% of them singletons, with around 0.057% in the top ten. The study's findings and limits: Shared clonotypes: about 4.6% naive CD4, about 3.3% naive CD8, about 2.5% memory CD4, under 0.45% memory CD8.

Germline V gene data show CDR1 as SGHRS and CDR2 as YFSETQ. This CDR3 region has 15 residues. V usage is TRBV5-1 and J usage is TRBJ2-5; 7 bases are shared with TRBD1. The end of the DNA is better explained by TRBJ2-7, so the J call may be wrong. The sample consisted of naive CD4+ T cells sorted from blood. Subset meaning: CD45RA+ positively selected. The TCR was taken from a woman in her twenties or thirties in good health. As DNA, the CDR3 is TGCGCCAGCAGCTTGAGGACAGGCCACTCCTACGAGCAGTACTTC. Its protein product is CASSLRTGHSYEQYF.